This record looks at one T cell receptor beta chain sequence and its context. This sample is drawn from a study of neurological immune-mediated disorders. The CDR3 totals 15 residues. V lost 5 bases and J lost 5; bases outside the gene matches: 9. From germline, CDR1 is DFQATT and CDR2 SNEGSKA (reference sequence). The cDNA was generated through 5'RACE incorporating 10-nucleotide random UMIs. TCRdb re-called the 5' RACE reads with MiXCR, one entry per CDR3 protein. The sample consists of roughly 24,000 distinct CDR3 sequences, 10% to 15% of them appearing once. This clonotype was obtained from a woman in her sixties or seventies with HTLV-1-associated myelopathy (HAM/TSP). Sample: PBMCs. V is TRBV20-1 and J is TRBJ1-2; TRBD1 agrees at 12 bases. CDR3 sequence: CSAPGTGGSLYGYTF. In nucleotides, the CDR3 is TGCAGTGCTCCCGGGACAGGGGGCAGTCTGTATGGCTACACCTTC.